What follows are 10 T cell receptor beta chains derived from one specimen sequenced in a study of cytotoxic CD8 clonotypes in ibrutinib-treated CLL. Sequenced by immunoSEQ multiplex PCR; TCRdb stores in-frame clones only, minus some. The table lists fewer than 400,000 clones, roughly two thirds of them singletons, with 5% to 6.5% in the top ten. The input for sequencing was PBMCs, taken after 36 months of ibrutinib treatment. Every receptor here comes from a human donor with chronic lymphocytic leukemia.

This clone was seen a few times. The rearrangement joins TRBV6-6 to TRBJ1-1; TRBD1 matches at 8 bases. The CDR3 runs 15 residues. Trimming removed 4 bases from V and 3 bases from J; junction bases left unmatched: 7. The germline V gene has CDR1 MNHNY and CDR2 SVGAGI (reference sequence). CDR3 sequence reads: CASSSQGAGDTEAFF. CDR3 sequence (DNA): TGTGCCAGCAGTTCCCAGGGGGCCGGGGACACTGAAGCTTTCTTT.

This clone was counted a few times. V usage is TRBV4-1 and J usage is TRBJ1-2; D gene ambiguous. Trimming took 0 bases from V and 7 from J, leaving 12 bases between them. There are 14 residues in the CDR3. Germline CDR1 is MGHRA and CDR2 is YSYEKL. For the CDR3, the DNA is TGCGCCAGCAGCCAAGATTTCGGGGAACGTGGCTACACCTTC. Translation gives CASSQDFGERGYTF.

This clone has a single count. The V call is TRBV27, the J call TRBJ2-7; D possibly uses TRBD1 or TRBD2 (7 bases each). Germline-derived CDR1 and CDR2 are MNHEY and SMNVEV (reference sequence). Deletions cut 0 bases from V and 4 bases from J, with 13 bases between. This CDR3 region has 15 residues. The CDR3 spells CASSLSPGGGYEQYF. The CDR3 nucleotides read TGTGCCAGCAGTTTATCCCCAGGGGGGGGTTACGAGCAGTACTTC.

The chain employs TRBV10-2 and TRBJ1-4; possible D gene TRBD1, 5 bases. The germline gives CDR1 WSHSY, CDR2 SAAADI. The CDR3 spans 17 residues. V lost 5 bases and J lost 3, with 19 bases in between. This chain's CDR3 is CASSFSGPPGPNEKLFF. The CDR3 DNA follows: TGCGCCAGCAGTTTTTCGGGGCCCCCCGGTCCTAATGAAAAACTGTTTTTT.

The chain joins TRBV6-5 to TRBJ2-3; TRBD1 matches 8 bases. Per germline, CDR1 MNHEY and CDR2 SVGAGI. There are 16 residues in the CDR3. The V segment lost 4 bases and the J segment 0 bases; nucleotides outside the gene matches: 6. Written as DNA, the CDR3 is TGTGCCAGCAGTTCCCCGACAGGGGCTAGCACAGATACGCAGTATTTT. Translating gives CASSSPTGASTDTQYF.

V and J are TRBV6-6 and TRBJ2-7; 9 bases map to TRBD1. Germline V gene data show CDR1 as MNHNY and CDR2 as SVGAGI (reference sequence). CDR3 length equals 13 residues. Losses at the gene ends were 6 bases for V and 6 bases for J; bases not matched to a gene: 6. CDR3 amino acids: CASRGQGRPEQYF. In DNA, the CDR3 is TGTGCCAGCAGGGGACAGGGAAGGCCCGAGCAGTACTTC.

The chain combines TRBV29-1 with TRBJ2-2; 11 bases map to TRBD1. From germline, CDR1 is SQVTM and CDR2 ANQGSEA. The CDR3 is made up of 17 amino acids. V lost 1 base and J lost 4; bases outside the gene matches: 8. CDR3 residues: CSVEGVWDRGSTGELFF. CDR3 nucleotides: TGCAGCGTTGAAGGGGTGTGGGACAGGGGGAGCACCGGGGAGCTGTTTTTT.

This clone was counted between two and nine times. The genes are TRBV18 and TRBJ1-2; no clear D. In germline, CDR1 is KGHSH, CDR2 LQKENI. The CDR3 loop spans 14 amino acids. Trimming removed 3 bases at V and 4 bases at J, with 12 bases between. In DNA, the CDR3 is TGTGCCAGCTCACCGTCGTCCCAAATCTATGGCTACACCTTC. Residues: CASSPSSQIYGYTF.

The V and J genes are TRBV7-3 and TRBJ2-6; either TRBD1 or TRBD2 may fit D (5 bases each). Germline V lookup: CDR1 SGHTA, CDR2 FQGTGA. The CDR3 sequence is 15 residues long. V dropped 2 bases and J dropped 0 bases, with 5 bases sitting between them. CDR3 in amino acids: CASSLGGSGANVLTF. Written as DNA, the CDR3 is TGTGCCAGCAGCTTAGGGGGCTCTGGGGCCAACGTCCTGACTTTC. The full variable domain, with the rest looked up from reference TRBV7-3 and TRBJ2-6, is GAGVSQTPSNKVTEKGKYVELRCDPISGHTALYWYRQSLGQGPEFLIYFQGTGAADDSGLPNDRFFAVRPEGSVSTLKIQRTERGDSAVYLCASSLGGSGANVLTFGAGSRLTVL.

The chain joins TRBV6-5 to TRBJ2-7, with unresolved D. Per the germline V gene, CDR1 is MNHEY and CDR2 is SVGAGI. CDR3 length equals 13 residues. V dropped 3 bases and J dropped 0 bases, with 6 bases sitting between them. CDR3 protein: CASSYAPSYEQYF. CDR3 in DNA: TGTGCCAGCAGTTATGCACCCTCCTACGAGCAGTACTTC.